A single sample is the source of the 17 T cell receptor beta chains below, sequenced in a study of shared clonotypes between healthy human individuals. Here immunoSEQ multiplex PCR was the method, and the copy in TCRdb shows in-frame clones only, minus some. The sample lists approximately 810,000 clones; 80% to 95% were seen once. It was CD45RO-negative cells, positively selected for CCR7, that made up naive CD8 cells, with terminally differentiated effector memory CD45RA+ cells excluded. Sample: naive CD8+ T cells sorted from blood. The receptor set was obtained from a young man in good health.

This chain uses TRBV10-3 with TRBJ2-1; possibly TRBD2 for D (5 bases). The CDR3 is 15 amino acids. CDR1 is ENHRY, CDR2 SYGVKD, per germline. With 3 bases removed from V and 4 bases from J, the gap between germline ends came to 13 bases. Here the CDR3 reads CAISDLERTYNEQFF. In DNA, the CDR3 is TGTGCCATCAGTGACCTGGAAAGGACTTACAATGAGCAGTTCTTC.

This rearrangement joins TRBV19 to TRBJ1-5, with 9 bases that match TRBD1. V lost 1 base and J lost 5; bases outside the gene matches: 6. The CDR3 has 16 residues. Germline V lookup: CDR1 LNHDA, CDR2 SQIVND (reference sequence). CDR3 loop: CASSIVGQGSDQPQHF. In DNA, the CDR3 is TGTGCCAGTAGTATAGTGGGACAGGGATCGGATCAGCCCCAGCATTTT.

This clone was detected only once. This chain uses TRBV6-6 with TRBJ1-1; D is uncertain. The germline gives CDR1 MNHNY, CDR2 SVGAGI (reference sequence). V was clipped by 5 bases and J by 3 bases, with 10 bases between them. The CDR3 runs to 13 residues. CDR3 sequence reads: CASSPYADTEAFF. The CDR3, as DNA: TGTGCCAGCAGTCCCTATGCAGACACTGAAGCTTTCTTT.

The V call is TRBV11-2, the J call TRBJ2-7, with D unclear. The CDR3 loop spans 11 amino acids. The germline CDR1 and CDR2 sequences are SGHAT and FQNNGV. The germline V and J ends were trimmed by 3 bases and 2 bases, with 2 bases remaining between them. The CDR3 region has the DNA TGTGCCAGCAGCTTGCCCTACGAGCAGTACTTC. Its protein is CASSLPYEQYF.

The chain is built from TRBV9 and TRBJ2-7, with a tentative D call TRBD1 (5 bases). This CDR3 has 14 amino acids. The germline V gene has CDR1 SGDLS and CDR2 YYNGEE. Trimming shortened V by 0 bases and J by 3 bases, and 10 bases separated the two germline ends. CDR3 sequence reads: CASSVALGHYEQYF. CDR3 DNA sequence: TGTGCCAGCAGCGTAGCCCTCGGACACTACGAGCAGTACTTC.

This clone was seen only a few times. The CDR3 nucleotides are TGTGCCAGCAGGTCCCCCCAAATGCGGACATACTATGGCTACACCTTC. Its protein is CASRSPQMRTYYGYTF. The chain has TRBV7-2 and TRBJ1-2; possibly TRBD1 for D (5 bases). V gave up 6 bases and J gave up 3 bases, with 20 bases separating them. The V gene's germline CDR1 is SGHTA and CDR2 FQGNSA. The CDR3 runs 16 residues.

The count of this clone is one. This chain joins TRBV7-9 and TRBJ2-1; possible D gene TRBD2, 6 bases. V lost 4 bases and J 12 bases, leaving 22 bases between the germline ends. The germline V gene encodes CDR1 SEHNR and CDR2 FQNEAQ (reference sequence). CDR3 length equals 15 residues. In nucleotides, the CDR3 is TGTGCCAGCAGCTCGCCGGGACTCAAGACCGCCTCGCAGTTCTTC. Translated, it gives CASSSPGLKTASQFF. Full variable domain (outside the CDR3, taken from reference TRBV7-9 and TRBJ2-1): DTGVSQNPRHKITKRGQNVTFRCDPISEHNRLYWYRQTLGQGPEFLTYFQNEAQLEKSRLLSDRFSAERPKGSFSTLEIQRTEQGDSAMYLCASSSPGLKTASQFFGPGTRLTVL.

The rearrangement uses TRBV28 and TRBJ2-7; 9 bases are a match to TRBD1. The germline CDR1 and CDR2 sequences are MDHEN and SYDVKM. This CDR3 spans 16 amino acids. V lost 4 bases, J lost 5 bases, and 12 bases stayed unmatched. The CDR3 region has the DNA TGTGCCAGCAGTTCAGCGGGACAGGGCGTTTTGGACGAGCAGTACTTC. Protein product: CASSSAGQGVLDEQYF. The full variable domain, rest sourced from reference TRBV28 and TRBJ2-7, is DVKVTQSSRYLVKRTGEKVFLECVQDMDHENMFWYRQDPGLGLRLIYFSYDVKMKEKGDIPEGYSVSREKKERFSLILESASTNQTSMYLCASSSAGQGVLDEQYFGPGTRLTVT.

This clone was counted a single time. The gene calls are TRBV4-1 and TRBJ1-5; no clear D. This CDR3 region has 15 residues. V lost 0 bases and J 9 bases, leaving 15 bases between the germline ends. The germline CDR1 and CDR2 sequences are MGHRA and YSYEKL. The CDR3 is CASSQERLNPRPQHF. Written as DNA, the CDR3 is TGCGCCAGCAGCCAAGAGAGACTTAACCCCCGGCCCCAGCATTTT.

V gene TRBV29-1 combines with J gene TRBJ1-2; D gene uncertain. The CDR3 sequence is 12 residues long. Trimming pared 7 bases from V and 7 bases from J, leaving 16 bases between. CDR1 is SQVTM and CDR2 is ANQGSEA in the germline V gene. CDR3 in amino acids: CSAGYSGSGYTF. CDR3 nucleotide sequence: TGCAGCGCTGGATATTCGGGGAGTGGCTACACCTTC.

DNA of the CDR3: TGTGCCACCATGTTCGGCGTAGGGATGAACACTGAAGCTTTCTTT. Translating gives CATMFGVGMNTEAFF. J is TRBJ1-1 and V is TRBV27; D uncertain. Trimming pared 10 bases from V and 0 bases from J, leaving 18 bases between. The CDR3 totals 15 residues. Germline V CDR1 and CDR2: MNHEY, SMNVEV (reference sequence).

This clone was recorded once. The chain combines TRBV27 with TRBJ2-7, with 10 bases fitting TRBD1. V lost 5 bases and J lost 6; bases outside the gene matches: 13. CDR1 is MNHEY, CDR2 SMNVEV, per germline (reference sequence). CDR3 length: 16 amino acids. As DNA, the CDR3 is TGTGCCAGCAGTCCTGCGACAGGGGGCGTAAGTCTCGAGCAGTACTTC. Amino acids: CASSPATGGVSLEQYF.

This chain connects TRBV7-9 to TRBJ2-1; D remains ambiguous. The CDR3 has 16 residues. Germline V gene lookup returns CDR1 SEHNR and CDR2 FQNEAQ (reference sequence). V lost 1 base, J lost 0 bases, and 10 bases lay in between. Written as DNA, the CDR3 is TGTGCCAGCAGCTTAGTCCGGAGAAGCTCCTACAATGAGCAGTTCTTC. Encoded protein: CASSLVRRSSYNEQFF.

The chain has TRBV2 and TRBJ2-7; D is possibly TRBD1 or TRBD2 (6 bases each). The germline gives CDR1 SNHLY, CDR2 FYNNEI. V lost 7 bases and J 3 bases, leaving 10 bases between the germline ends. The CDR3 is made up of 12 amino acids. CDR3 nucleotides: TGTGCCAGCAAGGGGGGACTCTACGAGCAGTACTTC. Protein product: CASKGGLYEQYF.

The chain couples TRBV28 to TRBJ2-3; 8 nucleotides match TRBD1. The CDR3 is 16 residues long. The germline V gene has CDR1 MDHEN and CDR2 SYDVKM. V was pared by 5 bases and J by 4 bases, with 11 bases of the junction left unmatched. CDR3 nucleotides: TGTGCCAGCAGTCTAGCTCCGGGACAGGTCCCAGATACGCAGTATTTT. It codes for CASSLAPGQVPDTQYF.

The rearrangement uses TRBV4-3 and TRBJ1-4; 7 bases line up with TRBD1. CDR3 length: 15 residues. V was pared by 4 bases and J by 8 bases, with 10 bases of the junction left unmatched. From germline, CDR1 is LGHNA and CDR2 YSLEER. Here the CDR3 DNA reads TGCGCCAGCAGCCCCATACAGGGGTCAGGGGAAAAACTGTTTTTT. Translating gives CASSPIQGSGEKLFF.

This clone occurred once. This chain uses TRBV6-6 with TRBJ2-1; 7 nucleotides match TRBD2. CDR3 length equals 15 residues. The V and J ends lost 6 bases and 0 bases, in that order; junction bases with no gene match: 5. Germline CDR1 reads MNHNY; CDR2 reads SVGAGI (reference sequence). The CDR3 DNA reads as TGTGCCAGCAGCCCCAGCGGGAACTCCTACAATGAGCAGTTCTTC. Protein product: CASSPSGNSYNEQFF.